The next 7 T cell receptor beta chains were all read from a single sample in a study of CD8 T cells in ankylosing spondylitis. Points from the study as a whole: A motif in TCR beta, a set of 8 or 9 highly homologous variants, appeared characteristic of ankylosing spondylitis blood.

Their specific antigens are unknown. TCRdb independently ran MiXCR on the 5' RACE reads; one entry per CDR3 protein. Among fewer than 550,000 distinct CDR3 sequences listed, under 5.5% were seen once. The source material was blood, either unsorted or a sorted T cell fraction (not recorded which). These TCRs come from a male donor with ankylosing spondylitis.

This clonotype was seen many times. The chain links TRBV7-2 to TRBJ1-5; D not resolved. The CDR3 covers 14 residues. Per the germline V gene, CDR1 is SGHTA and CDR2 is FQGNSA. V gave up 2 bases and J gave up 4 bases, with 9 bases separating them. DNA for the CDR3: TGTGCCAGCAGCTTATACAGAGGTAATCAGCCCCAGCATTTT. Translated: CASSLYRGNQPQHF. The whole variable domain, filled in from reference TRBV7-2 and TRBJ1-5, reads GAGVSQSPSNKVTEKGKDVELRCDPISGHTALYWYRQSLGQGLEFLIYFQGNSAPDKSGLPSDRFSAERTGGSVSTLTIQRTQQEDSAVYLCASSLYRGNQPQHFGDGTRLSIL.

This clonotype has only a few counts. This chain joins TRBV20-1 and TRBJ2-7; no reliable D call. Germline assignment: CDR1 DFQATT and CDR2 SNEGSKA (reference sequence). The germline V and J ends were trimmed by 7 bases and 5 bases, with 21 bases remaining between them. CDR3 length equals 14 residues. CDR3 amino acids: CSVPSRRSSHEQYF. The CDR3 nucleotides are TGCAGTGTCCCATCGAGGAGAAGCTCGCACGAGCAGTACTTC.

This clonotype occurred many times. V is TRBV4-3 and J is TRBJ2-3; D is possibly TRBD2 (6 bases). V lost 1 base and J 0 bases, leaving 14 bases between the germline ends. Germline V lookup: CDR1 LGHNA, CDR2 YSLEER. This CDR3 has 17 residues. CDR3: CASSQAGAAKSTDTQYF. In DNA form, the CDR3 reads TGCGCCAGCAGCCAAGCGGGAGCGGCGAAAAGCACAGATACGCAGTATTTT.

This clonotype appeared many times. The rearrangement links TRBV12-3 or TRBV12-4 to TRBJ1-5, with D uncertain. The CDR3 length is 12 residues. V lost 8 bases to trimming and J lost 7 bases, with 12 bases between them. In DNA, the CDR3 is TGTGCCAGCTCCCGGGTAGACCAGCCCCAGCATTTT. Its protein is CASSRVDQPQHF.

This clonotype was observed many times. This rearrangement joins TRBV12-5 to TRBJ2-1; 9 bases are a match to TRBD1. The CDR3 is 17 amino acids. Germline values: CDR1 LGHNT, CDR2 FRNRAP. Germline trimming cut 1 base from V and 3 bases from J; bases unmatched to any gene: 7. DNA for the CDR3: TGTGCTAGTGGTTTGGCCCAAACAGGGGGCTTCTACAATGAGCAGTTCTTC. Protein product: CASGLAQTGGFYNEQFF.

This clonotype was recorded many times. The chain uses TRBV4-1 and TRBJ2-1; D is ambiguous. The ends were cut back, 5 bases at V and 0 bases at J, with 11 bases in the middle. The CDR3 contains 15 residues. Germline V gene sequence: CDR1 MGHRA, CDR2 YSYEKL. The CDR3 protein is CASSKELISYNEQFF. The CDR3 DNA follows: TGCGCCAGCAGCAAGGAGCTCATCTCCTACAATGAGCAGTTCTTC.

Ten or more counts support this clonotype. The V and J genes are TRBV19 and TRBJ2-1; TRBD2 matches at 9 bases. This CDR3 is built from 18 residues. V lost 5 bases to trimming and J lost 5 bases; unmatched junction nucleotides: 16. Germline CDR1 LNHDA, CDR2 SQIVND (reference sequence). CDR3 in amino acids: CASSRSGGGRAVHNEQFF. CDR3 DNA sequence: TGTGCCAGTAGTCGGTCTGGGGGCGGGAGGGCCGTACACAATGAGCAGTTCTTC.